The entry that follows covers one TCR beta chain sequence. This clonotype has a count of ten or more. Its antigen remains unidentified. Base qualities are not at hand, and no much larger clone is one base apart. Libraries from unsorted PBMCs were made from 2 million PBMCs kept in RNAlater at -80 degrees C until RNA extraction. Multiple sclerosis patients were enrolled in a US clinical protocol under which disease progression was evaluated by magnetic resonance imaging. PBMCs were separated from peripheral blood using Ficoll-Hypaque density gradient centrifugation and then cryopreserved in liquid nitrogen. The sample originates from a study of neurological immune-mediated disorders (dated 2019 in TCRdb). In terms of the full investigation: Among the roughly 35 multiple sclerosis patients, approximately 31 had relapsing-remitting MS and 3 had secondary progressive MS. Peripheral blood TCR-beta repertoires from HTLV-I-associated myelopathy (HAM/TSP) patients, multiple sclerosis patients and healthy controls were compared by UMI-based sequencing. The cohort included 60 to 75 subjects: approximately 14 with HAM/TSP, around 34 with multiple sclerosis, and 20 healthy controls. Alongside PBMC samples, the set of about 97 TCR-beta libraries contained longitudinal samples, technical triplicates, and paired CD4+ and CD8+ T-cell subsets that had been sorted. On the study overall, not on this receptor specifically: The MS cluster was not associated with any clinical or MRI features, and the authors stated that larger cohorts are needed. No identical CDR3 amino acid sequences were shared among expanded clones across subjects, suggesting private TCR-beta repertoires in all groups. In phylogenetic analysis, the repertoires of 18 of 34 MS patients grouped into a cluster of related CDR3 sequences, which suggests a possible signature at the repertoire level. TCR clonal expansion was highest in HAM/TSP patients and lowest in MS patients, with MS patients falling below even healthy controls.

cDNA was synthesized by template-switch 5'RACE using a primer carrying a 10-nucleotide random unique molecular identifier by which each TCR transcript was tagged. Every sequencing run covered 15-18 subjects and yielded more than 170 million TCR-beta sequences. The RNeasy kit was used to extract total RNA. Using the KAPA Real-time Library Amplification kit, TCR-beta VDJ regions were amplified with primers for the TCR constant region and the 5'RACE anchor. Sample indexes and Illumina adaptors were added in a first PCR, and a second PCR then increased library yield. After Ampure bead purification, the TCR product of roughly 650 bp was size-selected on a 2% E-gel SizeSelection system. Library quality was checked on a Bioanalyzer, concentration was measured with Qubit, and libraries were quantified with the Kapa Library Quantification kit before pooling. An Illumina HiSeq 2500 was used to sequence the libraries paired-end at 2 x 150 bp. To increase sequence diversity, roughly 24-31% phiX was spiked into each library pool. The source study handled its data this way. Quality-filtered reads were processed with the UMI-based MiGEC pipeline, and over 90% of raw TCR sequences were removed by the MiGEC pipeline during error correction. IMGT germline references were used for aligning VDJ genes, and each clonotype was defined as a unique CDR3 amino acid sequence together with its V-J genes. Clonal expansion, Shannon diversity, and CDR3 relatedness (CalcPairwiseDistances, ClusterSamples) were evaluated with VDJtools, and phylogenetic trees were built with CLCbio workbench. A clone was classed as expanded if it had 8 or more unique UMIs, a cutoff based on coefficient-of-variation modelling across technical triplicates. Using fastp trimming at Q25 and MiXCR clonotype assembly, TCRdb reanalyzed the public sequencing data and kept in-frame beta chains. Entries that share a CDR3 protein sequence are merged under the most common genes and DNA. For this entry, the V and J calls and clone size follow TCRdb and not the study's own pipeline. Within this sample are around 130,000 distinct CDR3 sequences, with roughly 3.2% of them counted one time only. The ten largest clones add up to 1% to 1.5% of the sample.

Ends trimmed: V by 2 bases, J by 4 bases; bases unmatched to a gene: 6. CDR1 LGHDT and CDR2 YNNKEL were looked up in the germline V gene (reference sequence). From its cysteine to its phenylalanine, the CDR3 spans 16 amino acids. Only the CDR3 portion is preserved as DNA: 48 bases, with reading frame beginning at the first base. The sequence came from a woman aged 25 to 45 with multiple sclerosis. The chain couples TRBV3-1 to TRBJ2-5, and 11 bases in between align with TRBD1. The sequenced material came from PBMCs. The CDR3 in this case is CASSQPGQGEGETQYF. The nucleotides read TGTGCCAGCAGCCAACCGGGACAGGGGGAAGGAGAGACCCAGTACTTC.